A selection of T cell receptor beta chains follows, all from one sample in a study of blood T cell repertoires in COVID-19. The data were produced by immunoSEQ multiplex PCR, yet TCRdb's version contains in-frame clones alone and is incomplete. The profile shows 30,000 to 45,000 clones, over 80% of them singletons. What was sequenced was peripheral blood. The receptors derive from a human donor in a cohort sampled during active COVID-19. Each CDR3 is given with its conserved first and last residue. D genes are given only for firm matches. Part of the rows lack a size; the others show once, few, many or a class for expanded clones.

D,J,V,size,DNA,CDR3
TRBD2,TRBJ2-3,TRBV19,NA,TGTGCCAGCTTCGTAGCGGGGGGGCCTGGAGATACGCAGTATTTT,CASFVAGGPGDTQYF
TRBD1,TRBJ2-7,TRBV27,NA,TGTGCCAGCAGTCCACGGACAGGGGGCTACGAGCAGTACTTC,CASSPRTGGYEQYF
TRBD1,TRBJ1-1,TRBV2,NA,TGTGCCAGCAGGGCCTGGGCAGGGGGCACTGAAGCTTTCTTT,CASRAWAGGTEAFF
NA,TRBJ2-1,TRBV11-3,NA,TGTGCCAGCACCCCAGGGGGGAATACCTACAATGAGCAGTTCTTC,CASTPGGNTYNEQFF
NA,TRBJ1-2,TRBV29-1,NA,TGCAGCGTTGCGCTTGACATGGGCTATGGCTACACCTTC,CSVALDMGYGYTF
TRBD1,TRBJ2-3,TRBV10-3,NA,TGTGCCATCCAAGGACAGGAAGGGAATACGCAGTATTTT,CAIQGQEGNTQYF
NA,TRBJ2-1,TRBV9,NA,TGTGCCAGCAGCGCCGGGCAGGGGTCACACAATGAGCAGTTCTTC,CASSAGQGSHNEQFF
NA,TRBJ2-5,TRBV7-6,NA,TGTGCCAGCAGCTTAGAGGCAGGGGTGGAAGAGACCCAGTACTTC,CASSLEAGVEETQYF
NA,TRBJ2-5,TRBV5-5,NA,TGTGCCAGCAGCTTGGGTCTAGATACCCAGTACTTC,CASSLGLDTQYF
NA,TRBJ2-1,TRBV5-5,NA,TGTGCCAGCAGCTCCGGAGATGAGCAGTTCTTC,CASSSGDEQFF
TRBD1,TRBJ2-7,TRBV11-3,NA,TGTGCCAGCAGCCTCACAGGGGGCGGCGAGCAGTACTTC,CASSLTGGGEQYF
TRBD2,TRBJ2-1,TRBV7-9,NA,TGTGCCAGCAGCTTAAGAAGCGGGGGCGAGAATGAGCAGTTCTTC,CASSLRSGGENEQFF
NA,TRBJ2-2,TRBV10-3,NA,TGTGCCCTGTCACGCGGGGCAGTGGAGGAGCTGTTTTTT,CALSRGAVEELFF
NA,TRBJ2-1,TRBV6-2/TRBV6-3,NA,TGTGCCAGCAGTCCCGGAGGAGCGGGTCACTACCGGAATGAGCAGTTCTTC,CASSPGGAGHYRNEQFF
NA,TRBJ2-6,TRBV20-1,NA,TGCAGTGCTAGAGGGCCCGTCCTGACTTTC,CSARGPVLTF
NA,TRBJ1-3,TRBV9,NA,TGTGCCAGCAGCGTAGCGTCTCCTGGAAACACCATATATTTT,CASSVASPGNTIYF
NA,TRBJ1-6,TRBV3-1/TRBV3-2,NA,TGTGCCAGCAGCACCCGACAGGAAAATTCACCCCTCCACTTT,CASSTRQENSPLHF
NA,TRBJ2-1,TRBV28,NA,TGTGCCAGCAGTTTGCGTCACAATGAGCAGTTCTTC,CASSLRHNEQFF
NA,TRBJ1-2,TRBV6-2/TRBV6-3,NA,TGTGCCAGCAGTTACTCGATAGCCAGGGCAGACTATGGCTACACCTTC,CASSYSIARADYGYTF
NA,TRBJ1-4,TRBV4-2,NA,TGTGCCAGCAGCGGGGCGGGGTCTAATAATGAAAAACTGTTTTTT,CASSGAGSNNEKLFF
NA,TRBJ2-2,TRBV6-2/TRBV6-3,few,TGTGCCAGCAGTTATTACGCTAGCGAAAGGAACACCGGGGAGCTGTTTTTT,CASSYYASERNTGELFF
NA,TRBJ1-3,TRBV7-2,NA,TGTGCCAGCAGCTTAAGCAGGGGAAGAAACACCATATATTTT,CASSLSRGRNTIYF
TRBD1,TRBJ1-1,TRBV28,NA,TGTGCCAGCAGCCGGGACAGGGGGACTGAAGCTTTCTTT,CASSRDRGTEAFF
TRBD2,TRBJ2-2,TRBV2,NA,TGTGCCAGCTCCCTAGCGGGCAACACCGGGGAGCTGTTTTTT,CASSLAGNTGELFF
TRBD1,TRBJ1-6,TRBV3-1/TRBV3-2,NA,TGTGCCAGCAGCCAAGTGGGGACAGGGGCGAGGAATTCACCCCTCCACTTT,CASSQVGTGARNSPLHF
NA,TRBJ2-3,TRBV27,few,TGTGCCAGCAGTTTAGGGAGTAGCATAACAGATACGCAGTATTTT,CASSLGSSITDTQYF
TRBD1,TRBJ2-2,TRBV7-6,NA,TGTGCCAGCAAGGACAGGGAGTTGAACACCGGGGAGCTGTTTTTT,CASKDRELNTGELFF
NA,TRBJ1-1,TRBV20-1,NA,TGCAGTGCTCCTCGGGACACTGAAGCTTTCTTT,CSAPRDTEAFF
NA,TRBJ2-3,TRBV30,NA,TGTGCCTGGAGTCTTCTAGCAGATACGCAGTATTTT,CAWSLLADTQYF
TRBD1,TRBJ1-1,TRBV7-8,NA,TGTGCCAGCAGCTTAGAGAACAGGGGGCGGGCTTTCTTT,CASSLENRGRAFF
NA,TRBJ2-5,TRBV4-3,NA,TGCGCCAGCAGAGGGACAACCAAAGAGACCCAGTACTTC,CASRGTTKETQYF
NA,TRBJ2-7,TRBV7-2,once,TGTGCCAGCAGCGCCCGACAGGACGCCTACGAGCAGTACTTC,CASSARQDAYEQYF
TRBD1,TRBJ2-2,TRBV5-1,NA,TGCGCCAGCAGCTTAACTGACTCCAGGGGGACCGGGGAGCTGTTTTTT,CASSLTDSRGTGELFF
NA,TRBJ2-7,TRBV6-1,once,TGTGCCAGCAGTGAACCGCGGCTAGAATCTTACGAGCAGTACTTC,CASSEPRLESYEQYF
TRBD1,TRBJ2-7,TRBV29-1,once,TGCAGCGTAGCCTGGGACAGGGGACCCTACGAGCAGTACTTC,CSVAWDRGPYEQYF
TRBD2,TRBJ2-5,TRBV13,NA,TGTGCCAGCAGCCGTAGCGGGGGGGTGGAGACCCAGTACTTC,CASSRSGGVETQYF
NA,TRBJ1-6,TRBV18,NA,TGTGCCAGCTCACCACCGGTTACGGATAATTCACCCCTCCACTTT,CASSPPVTDNSPLHF
TRBD2,TRBJ2-3,TRBV5-6,NA,TGTGCCAGCAGCCCTCGGACTAGCGGTCGAACCACAGATACGCAGTATTTT,CASSPRTSGRTTDTQYF
NA,TRBJ2-1,TRBV5-6,once,TGTGCCAGCAGCCCTCAGAGGTCCCAGGGGTCGGGGCGTAATGAGCAGTTCTTC,CASSPQRSQGSGRNEQFF
NA,TRBJ2-3,TRBV10-3,NA,TGTGCCATCATGAGGGGGTCGGGAGATACGCAGTATTTT,CAIMRGSGDTQYF
NA,TRBJ1-2,TRBV9,few,TGTGCCAGCAGCGTAGACCAGGGCGACTATGGCTACACCTTC,CASSVDQGDYGYTF
TRBD1,TRBJ2-1,TRBV5-4,NA,TGTGCCAGCAGCTTGGGACAGGGTAGGTTGAATGAGCAGTTCTTC,CASSLGQGRLNEQFF
TRBD1,TRBJ1-1,TRBV12-5,NA,TGTGCTAGTGGTCGGACAGGGGTCCCTCGGGAGGCTTTCTTT,CASGRTGVPREAFF
TRBD2,TRBJ2-1,TRBV5-1,NA,TGCGCCAGCAGCTTGTACGGACTAGCGGGGAGCGGTGAGCAGTTCTTC,CASSLYGLAGSGEQFF
TRBD2,TRBJ2-7,TRBV4-1,once,TGCGCCAGCAGCCGCCTAAGCGGGGGGGCAGACGAGCAGTACTTC,CASSRLSGGADEQYF
TRBD1,TRBJ1-1,TRBV5-4,once,TGTGCCAGCAGCTTCGACAGGGGGAACACTGAAGCTTTCTTT,CASSFDRGNTEAFF
NA,TRBJ1-4,TRBV4-2,NA,TGTGCCAGCAGCCAATTATTAGGGGCGGATGAAAAACTGTTTTTT,CASSQLLGADEKLFF
TRBD2,TRBJ2-1,TRBV19,NA,TGTGCCAGTAGAGTAGCGGGCCTAGCTGAGCAGTTCTTC,CASRVAGLAEQFF